Listed below are T cell receptor beta chains from one sample, sequenced in a study of vaccination effects on CD4 cells after COVID-19. Their antigens remain unidentified. Assay: immunoSEQ multiplex PCR; the TCRdb copy retains only in-frame clones and omits some. The profile shows 15,000 or so clones, roughly 78% of them singletons. The sample here was CD4+ T cells from PBMCs cultured with HCoV-NL63 spike peptides, taken after COVID-19 vaccination. The receptor set was obtained from a human donor who had a prior SARS-CoV-2 infection. The CDR3 runs from the conserved cysteine through the conserved F or W. Fields, in order: J gene, V gene, CDR3 protein.

j_gene: TRBJ2-3
v_gene: TRBV7-9
CDR3aa: CASSLNLFRDTDTQYF

j_gene: TRBJ1-3
v_gene: TRBV14
CDR3aa: CASSQWGRDSGNTIYF

j_gene: TRBJ2-3
v_gene: TRBV7-3
CDR3aa: CASSPRTGGSTDTQYF

j_gene: TRBJ1-2
v_gene: TRBV5-4
CDR3aa: CASSSRGGEYGYTF

j_gene: TRBJ2-3
v_gene: TRBV7-9
CDR3aa: CASSRGLAGVADTQYF

j_gene: TRBJ2-1
v_gene: TRBV7-8
CDR3aa: CASSRLTNNEQFF

j_gene: TRBJ2-5
v_gene: TRBV5-8
CDR3aa: CASSRGVPQETQYF

j_gene: TRBJ1-1
v_gene: TRBV19
CDR3aa: CASSQGRAFF

j_gene: TRBJ1-5
v_gene: TRBV30
CDR3aa: CAWSVRGNQPQHF

j_gene: TRBJ2-7
v_gene: TRBV12-3/TRBV12-4
CDR3aa: CASSRTGEQYF

j_gene: TRBJ2-1
v_gene: TRBV5-1
CDR3aa: CASSLQGYNEQFF

j_gene: TRBJ1-1
v_gene: TRBV5-5
CDR3aa: CASSFGANTEAFF

j_gene: TRBJ1-5
v_gene: TRBV5-6
CDR3aa: CASSLYSRAVSSQHF

j_gene: TRBJ1-3
v_gene: TRBV7-2
CDR3aa: CASSPQGLGNTIYF

j_gene: TRBJ2-7
v_gene: TRBV2
CDR3aa: CASSRQRPPYEQYF

j_gene: TRBJ2-3
v_gene: TRBV6-5
CDR3aa: CASSYRSGSTDTQYF

j_gene: TRBJ1-2
v_gene: TRBV5-1
CDR3aa: CASSRISVSGYTF

j_gene: TRBJ2-3
v_gene: TRBV5-1
CDR3aa: CASSFGRGEGSTDTQYF

j_gene: TRBJ1-2
v_gene: TRBV27
CDR3aa: CASSLSWQGGFFGYTF

j_gene: TRBJ2-4
v_gene: TRBV7-8
CDR3aa: CASSLGSRGTRGYIQYF

j_gene: TRBJ2-5
v_gene: TRBV7-2
CDR3aa: CASSRGQGRTQETQYF

j_gene: TRBJ2-1
v_gene: TRBV7-2
CDR3aa: CASSLSLAGYNEQFF

j_gene: TRBJ2-2
v_gene: TRBV7-3
CDR3aa: CASSLRGGTGELFF

j_gene: TRBJ2-7
v_gene: TRBV6-5
CDR3aa: CASSYSGVQTYEQYF

j_gene: TRBJ1-1
v_gene: TRBV6-1
CDR3aa: CASSELGTGSGAFF